This T cell receptor beta chain is from a study of blood T cell repertoires in COVID-19. Overall study: From the United States, Italy and Spain came samples of acute and convalescent COVID-19. Nucleic acid was either cDNA or gDNA, and it came from T cells, B-cell-depleted T cells, or PBMCs.

The V segment lost 5 bases and the J segment 6 bases; nucleotides outside the gene matches: 13. CDR3 length equals 16 residues. Per the germline V gene, CDR1 is SGHVS and CDR2 is FQNEAQ. During active infection, Seattle patients enrolled and were then monitored through disease. This clone was recorded only once. Under the authors' procedure: Nucleated cell counts were estimated from reference gene primer amplification. Sequencing used immunoSEQ multiplex PCR; TCRdb keeps in-frame clones, though not all of them. Clonal size and the V and J genes are those of that table, whereas D and trimming came from the DNA. Here the sample spans roughly 320,000 clones, approximately 90% being singletons.

The chain links TRBV7-8 to TRBJ1-5, with 7 bases matching TRBD1. Sequencing was done on a sample of peripheral blood. This receptor was identified in a woman aged 45-65 years with COVID-19, enrolled during active disease. The DNA of the CDR3 is TGTGCCAGCAGCCTCCCCAGGGGCAGGGGGGCTCAGCCCCAGCATTTT. Amino acids: CASSLPRGRGAQPQHF.